These 26 T cell receptor beta chains were all obtained from the same sample, sequenced in a study of T cells in Graves' hyperthyroidism and ophthalmopathy. RNA transcripts were the template for amplifying TCR beta CDR3 regions. HTBI primers were employed in a first-round RT-PCR of the TCR CDR3. TCRdb redid the calling of the multiplex PCR reads with MiXCR, one entry per CDR3 protein. The table shows a few hundred thousand distinct CDR3 sequences, with about 18% occurring only once. The sample was blood. All receptors derive from a man between 18 and 29 years old with Graves' ophthalmopathy.

This clonotype appeared many times. This chain links TRBV11-1 with TRBJ2-7; 11 nucleotides match TRBD2. V lost 3 bases and J lost 3; bases outside the gene matches: 7. Germline V gene lookup returns CDR1 SGHAT and CDR2 FQDESV (reference sequence). The CDR3 runs 16 residues. The CDR3 DNA sequence: TGTGCCAGCAGCTTTTCCGGGACTAGCGGTCTCTACGAGCAGTACTTC. As protein: CASSFSGTSGLYEQYF.

At least ten counts were recorded for this clonotype. The chain is built from TRBV13 and TRBJ1-1; no reliable D call. Germline V gene lookup returns CDR1 PRHDT and CDR2 FYEKMQ (reference sequence). V gave up 0 bases and J gave up 9 bases, with 20 bases separating them. The CDR3 consists of 16 residues. The CDR3 DNA is TGTGCCAGCAGCTTAGGCCCGGGAGTGGCTGTACTTAAAGCTTTCTTT. This codes for CASSLGPGVAVLKAFF.

The gene calls are TRBV5-4 and TRBJ2-3; 8 nucleotides agree with TRBD2. This CDR3 has 15 residues. CDR1 SGHNT and CDR2 YYREEE come from the germline V gene (reference sequence). V gave up 6 bases and J gave up 4 bases; unmatched junction bases: 10. The CDR3 DNA follows: TGTGCCAGCAACTTTGCGGGGGGAGTGGCAGATACGCAGTATTTT. It yields the protein CASNFAGGVADTQYF.

This clonotype was detected many times. The chain links TRBV20-1 to TRBJ1-2; a weak D match, TRBD1 (5 bases). From germline, CDR1 is DFQATT and CDR2 SNEGSKA (reference sequence). The CDR3 has 10 residues. Between the trimmed V and J ends, which lost 6 bases and 8 bases, there was a span of 10 bases. The CDR3 loop is CSATGDGYTF. The CDR3 coding sequence is TGCAGTGCCACGGGGGACGGCTACACCTTC.

This clonotype was seen repeatedly, ten times or more. This sequence joins TRBV5-1 and TRBJ1-1; D is undetermined. The CDR3 spans 14 residues. V gave up 2 bases and J gave up 1 base, with 9 bases separating them. Germline CDR1 is SGHRS and CDR2 is YFSETQ. The CDR3 DNA reads TGCGCCAGCAGCTTTGATGACGGGAACACTGAAGCTTTCTTT. Residues: CASSFDDGNTEAFF.

The rearrangement uses TRBV18 and TRBJ2-5; TRBD2 might be the D (5 bases). This CDR3 has 16 residues. Germline CDR1 KGHSH, CDR2 LQKENI. V lost 0 bases and J 1 base, leaving 12 bases between the germline ends. Here the CDR3 DNA reads TGTGCCAGCTCACCACCGGAGCGGCCGTCCCAAGAGACCCAGTACTTC. This codes for CASSPPERPSQETQYF.

V and J are TRBV12-3 or TRBV12-4 and TRBJ2-7, with TRBD2 matching over 10 bases. The CDR3 contains 12 residues. Trimming cost V 7 bases and J 6 bases; bases outside gene matches: 3. The CDR3 DNA reads TGTGCCAGCACTAGCGGGGGATCCGAGCAGTACTTC. It encodes CASTSGGSEQYF.

This clonotype was observed at least ten times. The chain carries TRBV7-9 and TRBJ2-7; 8 bases agree with TRBD1. The junction had 6 bases not matched to a gene; V was cut back by 2 bases and J by 6 bases. The CDR3 has 14 residues. Germline V gene lookup returns CDR1 SEHNR and CDR2 FQNEAQ (reference sequence). In DNA, the CDR3 is TGTGCCAGCAGCTTACAGGACAGGGAGCCCGAGCAGTACTTC. Its translation is CASSLQDREPEQYF.

This clonotype was detected ten times or more. The chain's CDR3 is CASSSTTGTGMGNIQYF. In nucleotides, the CDR3 is TGTGCCAGCAGTTCTACCACCGGGACAGGGATGGGAAACATTCAGTACTTC. The rearrangement uses TRBV12-3 or TRBV12-4 and TRBJ2-4; 9 positions agree with TRBD1. The CDR3 runs 17 residues. Trimming removed 4 bases from V and 6 bases from J; junction bases left unmatched: 13.

In its sample, this clonotype was seen many times. J is TRBJ2-2 and V is TRBV5-1; TRBD1 matches at 7 bases. After removal of 4 bases from V and 7 bases from J, the junction contained 7 bases not matched to a gene. In germline, CDR1 is SGHRS, CDR2 YFSETQ. The CDR3 spans 14 residues. The CDR3 coding sequence is TGCGCCAGCAGCCATGGGACAGTCGGCGGGGAGCTGTTTTTT. It yields the protein CASSHGTVGGELFF.

This clonotype was seen at least ten times. The V gene is TRBV7-8, the J gene TRBJ2-1; no definite D call. Germline V CDR1 and CDR2: SGHVS, FQNEAQ. V was shortened by 1 base and J by 4 bases, with 17 bases between the two germline ends. The CDR3 sequence is 17 residues long. The CDR3 is CASSLVQVLQAYNEQFF. The CDR3 region has the DNA TGTGCCAGCAGCTTAGTTCAGGTGCTCCAGGCGTACAATGAGCAGTTCTTC.

A word on this clonotype: The conserved final phenylalanine or tryptophan is absent from the CDR3, which likely points to a read error. The chain recombines TRBV18 with TRBJ1-5, with D unclear. CDR1 KGHSH and CDR2 LQKENI come from the germline V gene. This CDR3 spans 16 amino acids. V lost 4 bases to trimming and J lost 0 bases, with 13 bases between them. The CDR3 nucleotides read TGTGCCAGCTCACAAACGGAGATTTATAGCAATCAGCCCCAGCATTCT. The encoded protein is CASSQTEIYSNQPQHS.

This clonotype was seen at least ten times. The CDR3 loop is CASGIATEQPLVLSYTF. DNA of the CDR3: TGTGCCAGCGGGATAGCGACGGAGCAACCCCTTGTTCTTAGCTACACCTTC. The rearrangement joins TRBV28 to TRBJ1-2; D not resolved. There are 17 residues in the CDR3. Trimming took off 8 bases at V and 9 bases at J, with 31 bases between the two ends. Germline V lookup: CDR1 MDHEN, CDR2 SYDVKM.

This clonotype was counted between two and nine times. The chain carries TRBV3-1 and TRBJ2-7; 9 bases map to TRBD2. The CDR3 runs 14 residues. V shed 3 bases, J shed 6 bases, and the junction held 6 bases outside the gene matches. Germline V gene sequence: CDR1 LGHDT, CDR2 YNNKEL (reference sequence). CDR3 protein: CASSQGSGGSEQYF. In DNA form, the CDR3 reads TGTGCCAGCAGCCAGGGTAGCGGGGGAAGCGAGCAGTACTTC.

This clonotype was observed many times. The chain joins TRBV20-1 to TRBJ2-3; 11 bases match TRBD2. Germline values: CDR1 DFQATT, CDR2 SNEGSKA (reference sequence). The V gene end was trimmed by 6 bases and the J gene end by 0 bases; junction bases not matched to a gene: 5. This CDR3 has 15 amino acids. The DNA for the CDR3 is TGCAGTGCCAGACTAGCGGGGATCAGCACAGATACGCAGTATTTT. Protein sequence: CSARLAGISTDTQYF.

This sequence joins TRBV2 and TRBJ2-4, with D possibly TRBD2 on 6 matching bases. V dropped 8 bases and J dropped 0 bases, with 14 bases sitting between them. The CDR3 totals 15 residues. Germline CDR1 SNHLY, CDR2 FYNNEI. The CDR3 nucleotides are TGTGCCAGCGGACTACCCGGGCTAGCCAAAAACATTCAGTACTTC. Translating it yields CASGLPGLAKNIQYF.

The chain carries TRBV6-5 and TRBJ2-5, with D unresolved. Looked up from germline, CDR1 is MNHEY and CDR2 is SVGAGI. The CDR3 extends over 15 amino acids. With 0 bases removed from V and 2 bases from J, the gap between germline ends came to 10 bases. The CDR3 sequence: CASSYSGGKQETQYF. In DNA form, the CDR3 reads TGTGCCAGCAGTTACTCGGGCGGAAAACAAGAGACCCAGTACTTC.

This clonotype was recorded a few times. V and J are TRBV6-1 and TRBJ2-7; maybe TRBD1 (5 bases). The length of the CDR3 is 15 residues. Deletions cut 5 bases from V and 0 bases from J, with 14 bases between. The germline V gene encodes CDR1 MNHNS and CDR2 SASEGT. The CDR3 region is CASSRKTVPSYEQYF. For the CDR3, the DNA is TGTGCCAGCAGTCGGAAGACAGTTCCCTCCTACGAGCAGTACTTC.

This clonotype occurred many times. The chain has TRBV20-1 and TRBJ2-5, with unresolved D. Germline V lookup: CDR1 DFQATT, CDR2 SNEGSKA (reference sequence). The CDR3 is 12 residues long. V dropped 6 bases and J dropped 1 base, with 9 bases sitting between them. The CDR3 here is CSATSAQETQYF. DNA of the CDR3: TGCAGTGCAACAAGCGCCCAAGAGACCCAGTACTTC.

The CDR3 is CAISGGPGEQETQYF. The CDR3 DNA reads as TGTGCCATCAGTGGGGGGCCCGGGGAGCAAGAGACCCAGTACTTC. J is TRBJ2-5 and V is TRBV10-3; tentative D call: TRBD1 (6 bases). Germline assignment: CDR1 ENHRY and CDR2 SYGVKD. V dropped 4 bases and J dropped 2 bases, with 14 bases sitting between them. CDR3 length: 15 amino acids.

The chain couples TRBV29-1 to TRBJ2-2; a possible D gene is TRBD1 (6 bases). The germline V gene has CDR1 SQVTM and CDR2 ANQGSEA. V lost 5 bases to trimming and J lost 4 bases, with 8 bases between them. The CDR3 is 12 residues long. Written as DNA, the CDR3 is TGCAGCGTTACAGGGCTCACCGGGGAGCTGTTTTTT. Amino acids: CSVTGLTGELFF.

The chain uses TRBV10-3 and TRBJ2-3; perhaps TRBD1 as D (6 bases). Germline V lookup: CDR1 ENHRY, CDR2 SYGVKD. This CDR3 is 16 amino acids long. Trimming removed 4 bases at V and 2 bases at J, with 16 bases between. The CDR3 loop is CAISVGGVGDTDTQYF. CDR3 coding DNA: TGTGCCATCAGTGTAGGGGGTGTTGGAGACACAGATACGCAGTATTTT.

This clonotype appeared a few times. V gene TRBV3-1 combines with J gene TRBJ2-4; TRBD1 agrees at 8 bases. Per the germline V gene, CDR1 is LGHDT and CDR2 is YNNKEL (reference sequence). The V segment lost 3 bases and the J segment 7 bases; nucleotides outside the gene matches: 11. The CDR3 length is 16 residues. The CDR3 DNA reads TGTGCCAGCAGCCAGGCCGGACAGGGTCGTTGGAACATTCAGTACTTC. Translation gives CASSQAGQGRWNIQYF. Using reference TRBV3-1 and TRBJ2-4 for the parts outside the CDR3, the full variable domain is DTAVSQTPKYLVTQMGNDKSIKCEQNLGHDTMYWYKQDSKKFLKIMFSYNNKELIINETVPNRFSPKSPDKAHLNLHINSLELGDSAVYFCASSQAGQGRWNIQYFGAGTRLSVL.

V is TRBV20-1 and J is TRBJ2-5; D remains unclear. This CDR3 has 10 amino acids. Germline CDR1 is DFQATT and CDR2 is SNEGSKA (reference sequence). This CDR3 reads CSQDGETQYF. The CDR3 DNA follows: TGCTCCCAGGATGGAGAGACCCAGTACTTC.

This clonotype has more than one count but fewer than ten. The DNA for the CDR3 is TGTGCCAGCAGCTTGGGGGCCGGGGGGACCCAGTACTTC. It translates to CASSLGAGGTQYF. The chain combines TRBV5-6 with TRBJ2-5; possible D gene TRBD2, 6 bases. Trimming removed 0 bases from V and 7 bases from J, with 10 bases in between. The CDR3 consists of 13 residues. Germline CDR1 is SGHDT and CDR2 is YYEEEE.

As concerns this clonotype: A much larger clone sits a single nucleotide away, making a read error possible. The rearrangement links TRBV2 to TRBJ2-5; D possibly matches TRBD1 or TRBD2 (5 bases each). The CDR3 is 12 amino acids. The germline CDR1 and CDR2 sequences are SNHLY and FYNNEI. CDR3 in amino acids: CANSGTEETQYF. CDR3 nucleotides: TGTGCCAACAGTGGGACGGAAGAGACCCAGTACTTC.